Presented here are 20 T cell receptor beta chains from one specimen sequenced in a study of blood T cell repertoires in COVID-19. Assay: immunoSEQ multiplex PCR; the TCRdb copy retains only in-frame clones and omits some. Among about 220,000 clones, almost 85% were seen once, and the ten largest hold 2.4%. The sample consisted of peripheral blood. These receptors were collected from a woman between 65 and 79 years old with COVID-19, enrolled during active disease.

The V and J genes are TRBV7-9 and TRBJ2-7; the D gene is possibly TRBD2 (5 bases). The CDR3 spans 15 residues. Germline CDR1 and CDR2: SEHNR and FQNEAQ (reference sequence). The V and J ends lost 5 bases and 3 bases respectively, with 17 bases between them. Here the CDR3 DNA reads TGTGCCAGCAGCCTATCGTATATGGGAGTCTACGAGCAGTACTTC. Protein: CASSLSYMGVYEQYF.

The CDR3 loop reads CASSRGPLWDTNQPQHF. The DNA for the CDR3 is TGTGCCAGCAGCAGGGGTCCCTTATGGGACACCAATCAGCCCCAGCATTTT. The chain is built from TRBV21-1 and TRBJ1-5; the table's D gene call, TRBD1, was not cross checked with the DNA. TRBV21-1 is assigned pseudogene status. The CDR3 runs to 17 residues.

The rearrangement joins TRBV6-2 or TRBV6-3 to TRBJ1-1; 7 positions match TRBD1. Germline values: CDR1 MNHEY, CDR2 SVGEGT. Trimming at V came to 6 bases and at J to 1 base, leaving 11 bases not matched to a gene. The CDR3 is 16 residues long. CDR3: CASSASRGRRNTEAFF. The CDR3 region has the DNA TGTGCCAGCAGCGCTTCCAGGGGGAGGAGGAACACTGAAGCTTTCTTT.

This sequence joins TRBV11-1 and TRBJ1-6, with 7 bases matching TRBD1. Germline trimming cut 10 bases from V and 7 bases from J; bases unmatched to any gene: 10. CDR1 SGHAT and CDR2 FQDESV come from the germline V gene (reference sequence). This CDR3 contains 14 residues. CDR3 amino acids: CAIQTTGKNSPLHF. CDR3 coding DNA: TGTGCCATACAGACGACAGGGAAAAATTCACCCCTCCACTTT.

This clone has a handful of counts. This chain connects TRBV6-5 to TRBJ1-6; no reliable D call. V gave up 4 bases and J gave up 7 bases, with 5 bases separating them. The germline V gene has CDR1 MNHEY and CDR2 SVGAGI. The CDR3 covers 12 residues. CDR3 loop: CASSFQNSPLHF. The CDR3 DNA is TGTGCCAGCAGTTTTCAGAATTCACCCCTCCACTTT.

The rearrangement uses TRBV2 and TRBJ2-1, with D tentatively TRBD2 (5 bases). Germline CDR1 SNHLY, CDR2 FYNNEI. The CDR3 contains 13 residues. Trimming pared 4 bases from V and 10 bases from J, leaving 14 bases between. The DNA for the CDR3 is TGTGCCAGCAGTGGCTATCTAGGAGGCGAGCAGTTCTTC. It codes for CASSGYLGGEQFF.

V usage is TRBV4-1 and J usage is TRBJ2-3; TRBD2 aligns across 12 bases. Germline V gives CDR1 MGHRA, CDR2 YSYEKL. The CDR3 is 16 amino acids. Unmatched junction bases numbered 1, after V lost 1 base and J lost 2 bases. This chain's CDR3 is CASSQGLAGDTDTQYF. CDR3 coding DNA: TGCGCCAGCAGCCAAGGACTAGCGGGGGACACAGATACGCAGTATTTT.

The chain links TRBV30 to TRBJ1-3; D call uncertain. Germline V gene lookup returns CDR1 GTSNPN and CDR2 SVGIG (reference sequence). The CDR3 has 15 residues. The V gene lost 0 bases and the J gene lost 0 bases, with 9 bases spanning the gap. The CDR3 loop reads CAWSVVRSSGNTIYF. CDR3 DNA: TGTGCCTGGAGTGTTGTTCGGAGCTCTGGAAACACCATATATTTT.

This chain connects TRBV6-1 to TRBJ2-2; TRBD2 matches at 9 bases. Unmatched junction bases numbered 8, after V lost 4 bases and J lost 5 bases. The CDR3 consists of 16 residues. Germline loops: CDR1 MNHNS, CDR2 SASEGT. CDR3 sequence (DNA): TGTGCCAGCAGTGTCGATAGCGGGGGATGGACCGGGGAGCTGTTTTTT. It specifies CASSVDSGGWTGELFF.

This sequence joins TRBV30 and TRBJ1-5, with D uncertain. Germline loops: CDR1 GTSNPN, CDR2 SVGIG (reference sequence). The CDR3 covers 13 residues. V lost 1 base to trimming and J lost 2 bases, with 6 bases between them. The CDR3 bases are TGTGCCTGGAGTGGGGCAGGCAATCAGCCCCAGCATTTT. It is translated as CAWSGAGNQPQHF. The entire variable domain, with the rest obtained from reference TRBV30 and TRBJ1-5, is as follows: SQTIHQWPATLVQPVGSPLSLECTVEGTSNPNLYWYRQAAGRGLQLLFYSVGIGQISSEVPQNLSASRPQDRQFILSSKKLLLSDSGFYLCAWSGAGNQPQHFGDGTRLSIL.

This clone was observed a few times. The chain employs TRBV4-2 and TRBJ2-1, with 14 bases fitting TRBD2. Germline trimming cut 2 bases from V and 8 bases from J; bases unmatched to any gene: 11. The CDR3 runs 18 residues. The germline V gene encodes CDR1 LGHNA and CDR2 YNFKEQ. CDR3 bases: TGTGCCAGCAGCCAAACAAACTCCGGGACTAGCGGGAGCGATGAGCAGTTCTTC. Translated: CASSQTNSGTSGSDEQFF.

This sequence joins TRBV11-2 and TRBJ2-4; 10 nucleotides match TRBD1. With 3 bases clipped from V and 14 bases from J, the junction kept 7 bases outside the gene matches. This CDR3 has 13 residues. CDR1 SGHAT and CDR2 FQNNGV come from the germline V gene. The chain's CDR3 is CASSLDRGEKKYF. CDR3 nucleotide sequence: TGTGCCAGCAGCTTGGACAGGGGGGAGAAAAAGTACTTC.

This clone has just one count. This chain joins TRBV6-2 or TRBV6-3 and TRBJ1-2; 9 nucleotides align to TRBD1. The CDR3 runs 15 residues. V shed 5 bases and J 2 bases; nucleotides not matched to a gene: 6. Germline V gene data show CDR1 as MNHEY and CDR2 as SVGEGT. The CDR3 is CASSQQGAQNYGYTF. The CDR3, as DNA: TGTGCCAGCAGTCAACAGGGGGCGCAGAACTATGGCTACACCTTC.

V gene TRBV3-1 (or the pseudogene TRBV3-2) combines with J gene TRBJ2-7; 13 nucleotides line up with TRBD2. The CDR3 is 14 amino acids. The V and J ends lost 4 bases and 7 bases, in that order; junction bases with no gene match: 4. Germline V gives CDR1 LGHDT, CDR2 YNNKEL (reference sequence). CDR3 bases: TGTGCCAGCAGCCTGGGGACTAGCGGGAAGGAGCAGTACTTC. Translation gives CASSLGTSGKEQYF.

This sequence joins TRBV10-2 and TRBJ1-6; 9 bases map to TRBD1. V trimming: 8 bases; J trimming: 5 bases; junction bases outside the gene matches: 7. The CDR3 is 15 amino acids. Germline V gene sequence: CDR1 WSHSY, CDR2 SAAADI. The CDR3 loop reads CASRSRQGDNSPLHF. The CDR3 DNA is TGCGCCAGCCGAAGCCGACAGGGGGATAATTCACCCCTCCACTTT.

The genes are TRBV7-2 and TRBJ2-1; 9 nucleotides line up with TRBD2. The CDR3 has 16 residues. Germline loops: CDR1 SGHTA, CDR2 FQGNSA. V shed 1 base and J 7 bases; nucleotides not matched to a gene: 8. The DNA of the CDR3 is TGTGCCAGCAGCTTAGTCTCTAGCGGGATAAAGAATGAGCAGTTCTTC. It encodes CASSLVSSGIKNEQFF.

A note on this clone: A read error may produce the germline difference seen at one junction end. This sequence joins TRBV12-3 or TRBV12-4 and TRBJ2-5; D ambiguous. The CDR3 is made up of 13 amino acids. The CDR3 reads CASSFEYQETQYF. In nucleotides, the CDR3 is TGTGCCAGCAGTTTTGAATACCAGGAGACCCAGTACTTC.

The chain carries TRBV19 and TRBJ1-1; possible D gene TRBD1, 5 bases. The CDR3 is made up of 15 amino acids. V was cut by 4 bases and J by 1 base, with 13 bases left in between. Germline values: CDR1 LNHDA, CDR2 SQIVND (reference sequence). Here the CDR3 DNA reads TGTGCCAGTAGTAGGGGGGTCCAAAGGAACACTGAAGCTTTCTTT. Translating gives CASSRGVQRNTEAFF.

This rearrangement joins TRBV6-2 or TRBV6-3 to TRBJ2-1; 12 bases are shared with TRBD2. Unmatched junction bases numbered 3, after V lost 6 bases and J lost 6 bases. The germline V gene has CDR1 MNHEY and CDR2 SVGEGT. This CDR3 is 14 amino acids long. The CDR3 DNA reads TGTGCCAGCAGACCTAGCGGGAGGGCCAATGAGCAGTTCTTC. It encodes CASRPSGRANEQFF.

The chain combines TRBV27 with TRBJ2-2; weak D call: TRBD2 (5 bases). The germline V gene encodes CDR1 MNHEY and CDR2 SMNVEV (reference sequence). V lost 2 bases to trimming and J lost 2 bases, with 9 bases between them. The CDR3 has 15 amino acids. Written as DNA, the CDR3 is TGTGCCAGCAGTTTAACTAGGTCCAACACCGGGGAGCTGTTTTTT. It yields the protein CASSLTRSNTGELFF.